Many counts were recorded for the clone carrying this T cell receptor beta chain. Its specificity is unknown. One entry per CDR3 protein results from TCRdb running MiXCR on the reads. This table has some 940,000 distinct CDR3 sequences, about a third appearing once. The data belong to a study of T cell repertoires in cytomegalovirus infection. Study in general: CMV epitopes, recently identified HLA-C-restricted and well-studied HLA-B-restricted, were used. Through public TCR beta signatures, both CMV infection and matching HLA type were indicated. General study points: Adding up the frequency of public TCR beta families identified people who carried CMV plus the relevant HLA. HLA-C-restricted CMV-specific TCR beta clonotypes were dominant in the ex vivo response.

This CDR3 contains 12 residues. V was cut by 5 bases and J by 1 base, with 6 bases left in between. The genes are TRBV12-3 or TRBV12-4 and TRBJ2-7, with D perhaps matching TRBD1 (6 bases). The sequence was obtained from a human donor in good health (CMV status not recorded). Some clones in this sample may be carry-over from other donors' samples. This material consisted of cultured CD8+ T cells from PBMCs, taken from culture after CMV antigen stimulation. In DNA form, the CDR3 reads TGTGCCAGCAGTACAGGGTCCTACGAGCAGTACGTC. Translation: CASSTGSYEQYV.